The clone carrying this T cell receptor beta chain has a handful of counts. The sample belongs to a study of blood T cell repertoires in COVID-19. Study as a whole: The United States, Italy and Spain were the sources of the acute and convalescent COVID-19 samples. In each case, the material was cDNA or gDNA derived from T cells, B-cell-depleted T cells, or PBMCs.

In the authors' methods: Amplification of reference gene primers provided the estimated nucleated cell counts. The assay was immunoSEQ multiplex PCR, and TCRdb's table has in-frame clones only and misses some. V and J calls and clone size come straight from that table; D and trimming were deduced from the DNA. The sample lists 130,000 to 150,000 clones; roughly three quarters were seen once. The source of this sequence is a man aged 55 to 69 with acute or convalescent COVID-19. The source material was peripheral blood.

CDR3 loop: CAWSPDRRNYGYTF. Here the CDR3 DNA reads TGTGCCTGGAGTCCGGACAGGAGGAACTATGGCTACACCTTC. The chain joins TRBV30 to TRBJ1-2; TRBD1 matches 7 bases. Germline CDR1 is GTSNPN and CDR2 is SVGIG (reference sequence). J gave up 2 bases and V 2 bases, and 5 bases lay outside the gene matches. There are 14 residues in the CDR3.